The rows below give T cell receptor beta chains drawn from one sample of a study of long-term antiretroviral therapy in people with HIV. Profiled with immunoSEQ multiplex PCR; TCRdb holds only in-frame clones, not every one. The table includes around 38,000 clones, 85% to 95% detected once. The sequencing here drew on unsorted PBMCs, taken about 9.1 years after starting antiretroviral therapy. The receptors were gathered from a man younger than 40 with HIV. CDR3s include the opening cysteine and the closing phenylalanine or tryptophan. D genes are given only for firm matches. The size entry is marked missing in some rows and otherwise reads once, few, many or a size class.

clone_size j_call d_call v_call cdr3_aa cdr3_nt
NA TRBJ1-5 TRBD1 TRBV5-1 CASSLGANIGTDNQPQHF TGCGCCAGCAGCCTGGGGGCTAATATCGGGACAGACAATCAGCCCCAGCATTTT
NA TRBJ2-5 TRBD1 TRBV7-6 CASSRQGQETQYF TGTGCCAGCAGCCGACAGGGGCAAGAGACCCAGTACTTC
NA TRBJ2-2 TRBD1 TRBV18 CASSPEDRPGELFF TGTGCCAGCTCACCCGAGGACAGGCCCGGGGAGCTGTTTTTT
NA TRBJ2-3 NA TRBV4-1 CASSQEIRGTDTQYF TGCGCCAGCAGCCAAGAAATCAGGGGCACAGATACGCAGTATTTT
NA TRBJ2-5 TRBD2 TRBV5-1 CASSGEGSEGETQYF TGCGCCAGCAGCGGGGAGGGCTCGGAGGGCGAGACCCAGTACTTC
NA TRBJ2-5 TRBD1 TRBV2 CASSGNRGSETQYF TGTGCCAGCAGTGGGAACAGGGGCTCAGAGACCCAGTACTTC
NA TRBJ1-6 NA TRBV6-1 CASSARVDLDSPLHF TGTGCCAGCAGTGCCAGGGTGGATTTGGATTCACCCCTCCACTTT
once TRBJ2-1 NA TRBV28 CASSPETGYSYNEQFF TGTGCCAGCAGCCCTGAGACAGGCTACTCCTACAATGAGCAGTTCTTC
NA TRBJ2-7 NA TRBV13 CASSSIRASYEQYF TGTGCCAGCAGCTCGATCCGGGCCTCCTACGAGCAGTACTTC
NA TRBJ2-7 TRBD2 TRBV5-4 CASSFRLAGVYEQYF TGTGCCAGCAGCTTCCGACTAGCGGGGGTTTACGAGCAGTACTTC
NA TRBJ2-1 NA TRBV27 CASSLGDFYNEQFF TGTGCCAGCAGTTTAGGGGACTTTTACAATGAGCAGTTCTTC
NA TRBJ1-1 TRBD1 TRBV13 CASSLPNRQGRGAFF TGTGCCAGCAGCTTACCCAACCGACAGGGTAGGGGAGCTTTCTTT
NA TRBJ2-5 TRBD2 TRBV5-1 CASRASGGETQYF TGCGCCAGCAGAGCTAGCGGGGGAGAGACCCAGTACTTC
NA TRBJ1-4 NA TRBV5-8 CAPGGEKLFF TGTGCCCCGGGCGGAGAAAAACTGTTTTTT
once TRBJ1-5 NA TRBV4-1 CASSQGASNQPQHF TGCGCCAGCAGCCAAGGTGCTAGCAATCAGCCCCAGCATTTT
NA TRBJ1-5 NA TRBV19 CASSPRRQGIRGSNQPQHF TGTGCCAGTAGCCCGCGGAGACAAGGGATAAGGGGGAGCAATCAGCCCCAGCATTTT
NA TRBJ2-1 NA TRBV11-3 CASSKRGDEQFF TGTGCCAGCAGCAAGAGGGGGGATGAGCAGTTCTTC
NA TRBJ1-2 NA TRBV28 CASSTDLVGYTF TGTGCCAGCAGTACGGACTTAGTGGGCTACACCTTC
NA TRBJ1-1 TRBD1 TRBV13 CASSSDRSPNTEAFF TGTGCCAGCAGCTCGGACAGGTCTCCGAACACTGAAGCTTTCTTT
NA TRBJ1-6 NA TRBV7-9 CASNNGWNSPLHF TGTGCCAGCAATAACGGGTGGAATTCACCCCTCCACTTT
NA TRBJ2-1 NA TRBV6-1 CASRWGGDNEQFF TGTGCCAGCAGGTGGGGCGGGGACAATGAGCAGTTCTTC
NA TRBJ1-6 NA TRBV18 CASSPEQADSPLHF TGTGCCAGCTCACCAGAACAGGCGGATTCACCCCTCCACTTT
once TRBJ1-5 NA TRBV5-1 CASSGDGNQPQHF TGCGCCAGCAGCGGGGACGGGAATCAGCCCCAGCATTTT
NA TRBJ2-2 NA TRBV15 CATSRDRGGELFF TGTGCCACCAGCAGAGATAGAGGCGGGGAGCTGTTTTTT
NA TRBJ2-3 NA TRBV10-3 CASSESGGSTDTQYF TGTGCCAGCAGTGAGTCGGGCGGGAGCACAGATACGCAGTATTTT
NA TRBJ1-1 NA TRBV13 CASSQGGWTEAFF TGTGCCAGCAGCCAGGGTGGTTGGACTGAAGCTTTCTTT
NA TRBJ1-1 NA TRBV6-5 CASSWGILGSNTEAFF TGTGCCAGCAGTTGGGGGATTTTAGGCAGTAACACTGAAGCTTTCTTT
NA TRBJ2-5 NA TRBV5-1 CASSPGLQETQYF TGCGCCAGCAGCCCCGGACTACAAGAGACCCAGTACTTC
NA TRBJ2-5 NA TRBV5-4 CASSLGGQIRGETQYF TGTGCCAGCAGCTTGGGGGGGCAGATACGTGGGGAGACCCAGTACTTC
few TRBJ2-7 NA TRBV19 CASSVEGAYEQYF TGTGCCAGTAGCGTGGAGGGGGCCTACGAGCAGTACTTC
NA TRBJ1-2 NA TRBV27 CASSLAGPPYGYTF TGTGCCAGCAGTTTAGCAGGACCCCCTTATGGCTACACCTTC
once TRBJ1-2 NA TRBV10-3 CAISQDGNYGYTF TGTGCCATCAGTCAAGATGGTAACTATGGCTACACCTTC
NA TRBJ2-7 NA TRBV2 CASSDEGVHEQYF TGTGCCAGCAGTGATGAGGGGGTCCACGAGCAGTACTTC
NA TRBJ2-1 NA TRBV5-1 CASSLESNEQFF TGCGCCAGCAGCTTGGAAAGCAATGAGCAGTTCTTC
NA TRBJ1-4 NA TRBV5-1 CASSLRVGALNEKLFF TGCGCCAGCAGCTTGCGGGTCGGGGCCCTTAATGAAAAACTGTTTTTT